Listed below are T cell receptor beta chains from one sample, sequenced in a study of OX40 agonist ivuxolimab in advanced cancers. Clones were sequenced by immunoSEQ multiplex PCR, and TCRdb holds only the in-frame ones, with some missing. In the table there are tens of thousands of clones, 70% to 90% of which are singletons. Sequences were derived from CD4+ or CD8+ T cells sorted from blood, sampled in a trial of the OX40 agonist ivuxolimab. The receptors were sampled from an adult with an advanced solid tumor such as melanoma, head and neck, liver or kidney cancer. Both conserved end residues are part of each CDR3. The D gene is left open where the match is weak. Clone size, where shown, is once, few, many, or a class for clones that have expanded.

v_call	d_call	cdr3_length	clone_size	j_call	cdr3_aa	cdr3_nt
TRBV7-9	NA	13	once	TRBJ1-1	CASSFPGNTEAFF	TGTGCCAGCAGCTTTCCCGGGAACACTGAAGCTTTCTTT
TRBV2	TRBD2	15	NA	TRBJ2-1	CAITLSGRVYNEQFF	TGTGCCATTACACTGAGCGGGAGGGTCTACAATGAGCAGTTCTTC
TRBV28	NA	13	NA	TRBJ1-1	CASRGRGRTEAFF	TGTGCCAGCAGGGGGCGGGGTCGGACTGAAGCTTTCTTT
TRBV27	NA	12	NA	TRBJ2-7	CASSFPGAEQYF	TGTGCCAGCAGTTTTCCAGGGGCCGAGCAGTACTTC
TRBV5-5	NA	13	NA	TRBJ2-7	CASTFEGAYEQYF	TGTGCCAGCACCTTCGAGGGGGCCTACGAGCAGTACTTC
TRBV27	TRBD1	15	NA	TRBJ2-5	CASSPHRTGGETQYF	TGTGCCAGCAGCCCTCACCGGACAGGGGGCGAGACCCAGTACTTC
TRBV14	TRBD2	19	NA	TRBJ2-7	CASSQGLAGTYDTTYEQYF	TGTGCCAGCAGCCAAGGACTAGCGGGTACTTATGACACTACCTACGAGCAGTACTTC
TRBV7-9	TRBD2	16	NA	TRBJ2-5	CASSSTLAGGIGTQYF	TGTGCCAGCAGCTCGACCCTAGCGGGAGGGATTGGGACCCAGTACTTC
TRBV4-3	NA	16	NA	TRBJ2-4	CASSQDTPWAKNIQYF	TGCGCCAGCAGCCAAGATACCCCTTGGGCCAAAAACATTCAGTACTTC
TRBV28	NA	16	NA	TRBJ2-7	CASSLARTRRDYEQYF	TGTGCCAGCAGTTTGGCCCGGACGAGGAGGGACTACGAGCAGTACTTC
TRBV13	TRBD2	18	NA	TRBJ2-1	CASSPAGERGGSYNEQFF	TGTGCCAGCAGCCCCGCGGGGGAGCGGGGGGGCTCCTACAATGAGCAGTTCTTC
TRBV27	NA	13	once	TRBJ1-2	CASSLGRQYGYTF	TGTGCCAGCTCCCTGGGCCGACAGTATGGCTACACCTTC
TRBV4-3	TRBD2	13	NA	TRBJ2-2	CASSPSGAGELFF	TGCGCCAGCAGCCCGAGCGGGGCCGGGGAGCTGTTTTTT
TRBV5-1	TRBD2	15	NA	TRBJ2-1	CASSLGLAGGNEQFF	TGCGCCAGCAGCTTGGGACTAGCGGGAGGGAATGAGCAGTTCTTC
TRBV5-4	NA	13	few	TRBJ1-1	CASSLGLNTEAFF	TGTGCCAGCAGCTTGGGCCTGAACACTGAAGCTTTCTTT
TRBV19	NA	15	medium-sized	TRBJ1-5	CASSGWGQGHQPQHF	TGTGCCAGTTCTGGATGGGGGCAGGGCCATCAGCCCCAGCATTTT
TRBV27	TRBD1	14	NA	TRBJ2-3	CASSLAPGGDTQYF	TGTGCCAGCAGTTTAGCACCAGGGGGAGATACGCAGTATTTT
TRBV19	TRBD1	13	NA	TRBJ2-7	CASRRQGMYEQYF	TGTGCCAGTAGAAGACAGGGAATGTACGAGCAGTACTTC
TRBV15	TRBD1	15	once	TRBJ2-7	CATSSGTGTSYEQYF	TGTGCCACCAGCAGCGGGACAGGGACTTCCTACGAGCAGTACTTC
TRBV7-9	NA	14	NA	TRBJ2-1	CASSLARGGNEQFF	TGTGCCAGCAGCTTAGCGAGGGGGGGCAATGAGCAGTTCTTC
TRBV27	NA	15	NA	TRBJ1-2	CASSSTGGSLNGYTF	TGTGCCAGCAGTTCGACAGGAGGGTCCCTTAATGGCTACACCTTC
TRBV4-1	NA	13	once	TRBJ2-7	CASSQGPLHEQYF	TGCGCCAGCAGCCAGGGGCCACTCCACGAGCAGTACTTC
TRBV7-9	NA	13	NA	TRBJ2-2	CASSSVYTGELFF	TGTGCCAGCAGCTCAGTTTACACCGGGGAGCTGTTTTTT
TRBV27	NA	16	NA	TRBJ1-1	CASSLLPGVGNTEAFF	TGTGCCAGCAGTTTATTGCCGGGGGTGGGGAACACTGAAGCTTTCTTT
TRBV9	NA	15	NA	TRBJ2-7	CASSVGTGPSYEQYF	TGTGCCAGCAGCGTAGGTACAGGGCCAAGCTACGAGCAGTACTTC
TRBV4-1	NA	14	NA	TRBJ2-3	CASSPRLGTDTQYF	TGCGCCAGCAGCCCCCGGCTAGGGACAGATACGCAGTATTTT
TRBV19	TRBD1	15	NA	TRBJ2-1	CASSIVTGGNNEQFF	TGTGCCAGTAGTATAGTTACAGGGGGAAACAATGAGCAGTTCTTC
TRBV7-8	NA	16	once	TRBJ1-5	CASSSSPRGSNQPQHF	TGTGCCAGCAGCTCCTCTCCGCGAGGGAGCAATCAGCCCCAGCATTTT
TRBV7-2	NA	12	NA	TRBJ2-7	CASSLVSYEQYF	TGTGCCAGCAGCTTAGTCAGCTACGAGCAGTACTTC
TRBV25-1	NA	13	NA	TRBJ1-1	CASRGHMNTEAFF	TGTGCCAGCAGGGGACATATGAACACTGAAGCTTTCTTT
TRBV4-3	NA	17	NA	TRBJ2-7	CASSHASDAGSIYEQYF	TGCGCCAGCAGCCATGCAAGTGACGCAGGGTCTATCTACGAGCAGTACTTC
TRBV6-1	TRBD1	11	NA	TRBJ2-3	CASRRQGQQYF	TGTGCCAGCCGGAGACAGGGCCAGCAGTATTTT
TRBV6-5	TRBD1	14	NA	TRBJ2-2	CASSYPGQGGELFF	TGTGCCAGCAGTTACCCCGGACAGGGTGGGGAGCTGTTTTTT
TRBV29-1	TRBD2	16	NA	TRBJ2-7	CSVEEVGLAGVYEQYF	TGCAGCGTTGAAGAAGTTGGCCTAGCGGGAGTATACGAGCAGTACTTC
TRBV27	NA	15	NA	TRBJ2-1	CASSSMVSSYNEQFF	TGTGCCAGCAGTTCGATGGTGAGCTCCTACAATGAGCAGTTCTTC
TRBV7-9	NA	15	NA	TRBJ1-2	CASSPGWEANYGYTF	TGTGCCAGCAGCCCTGGCTGGGAAGCTAACTATGGCTACACCTTC
TRBV28	TRBD2	16	NA	TRBJ2-1	CASSAPWVAGGYEQFF	TGTGCCAGCAGTGCTCCGTGGGTAGCGGGAGGTTATGAGCAGTTCTTC
TRBV6-5	TRBD1	14	NA	TRBJ1-4	CASSYGTGFEKLFF	TGTGCCAGCAGTTACGGGACAGGGTTTGAAAAACTGTTTTTT
TRBV4-1	NA	14	NA	TRBJ1-5	CASSPFGRGGPQHF	TGCGCCAGCAGCCCTTTCGGCCGTGGGGGGCCCCAGCATTTT
TRBV7-2	NA	17	once	TRBJ2-7	CASSLAGGGGLSYEQYF	TGTGCCAGCAGCTTAGCTGGGGGCGGCGGACTCTCCTACGAGCAGTACTTC
TRBV7-2	NA	18	NA	TRBJ2-6	CASSPLAGVRSGANVLTF	TGTGCCAGCAGCCCATTGGCGGGCGTCCGCTCTGGGGCCAACGTCCTGACTTTC
TRBV21-1	NA	20	NA	TRBJ2-5	CASSKGREGLAVSTSGEQYF	TGTGCCAGCAGCAAGGGGCGAGAGGGACTAGCGGTTTCCACCTCTGGGGAGCAGTACTTC
TRBV4-1	TRBD1	15	NA	TRBJ1-1	CASSHPTGGNTEAFF	TGCGCCAGCAGCCACCCGACAGGGGGGAACACTGAAGCTTTCTTT